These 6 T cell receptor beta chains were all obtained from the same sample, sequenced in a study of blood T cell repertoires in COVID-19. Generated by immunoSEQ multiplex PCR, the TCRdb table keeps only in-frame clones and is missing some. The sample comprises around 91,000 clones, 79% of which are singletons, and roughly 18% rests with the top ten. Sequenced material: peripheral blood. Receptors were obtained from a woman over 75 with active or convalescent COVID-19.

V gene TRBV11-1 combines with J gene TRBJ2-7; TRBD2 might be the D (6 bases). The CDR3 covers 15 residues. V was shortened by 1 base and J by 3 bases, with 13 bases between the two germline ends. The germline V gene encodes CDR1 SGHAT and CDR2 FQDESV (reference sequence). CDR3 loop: CASSLVGGSLYEQYF. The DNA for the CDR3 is TGTGCCAGCAGCTTAGTCGGAGGGAGTCTCTACGAGCAGTACTTC.

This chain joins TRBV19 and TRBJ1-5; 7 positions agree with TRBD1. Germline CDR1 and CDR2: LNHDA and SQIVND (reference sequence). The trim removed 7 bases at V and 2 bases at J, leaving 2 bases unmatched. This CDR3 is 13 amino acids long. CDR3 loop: CASIGQGNQPQHF. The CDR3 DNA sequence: TGTGCCAGTATCGGACAGGGCAATCAGCCCCAGCATTTT.

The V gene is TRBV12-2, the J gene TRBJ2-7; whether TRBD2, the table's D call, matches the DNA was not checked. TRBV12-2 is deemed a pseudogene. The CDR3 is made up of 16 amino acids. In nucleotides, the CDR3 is TGTGCAAGTCGCCCCCAGTATAGAGGGAGGGTCAACGAGCAGTACTTC. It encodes CASRPQYRGRVNEQYF.

The CDR3 loop reads CASSLWGAGKFTQYF. The DNA of the CDR3 is TGTGCCAGCAGTTTATGGGGCGCGGGGAAGTTTACGCAGTATTTT. The chain has TRBV27 and TRBJ2-3, with D perhaps TRBD2 (6 bases). Trimming cost V 1 base and J 8 bases, with 16 bases left between them. The CDR3 has 15 amino acids. Germline CDR1 reads MNHEY; CDR2 reads SMNVEV (reference sequence).

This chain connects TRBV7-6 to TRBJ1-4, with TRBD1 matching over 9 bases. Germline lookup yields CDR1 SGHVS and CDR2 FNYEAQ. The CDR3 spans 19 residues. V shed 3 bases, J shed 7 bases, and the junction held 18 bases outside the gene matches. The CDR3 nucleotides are TGTGCCAGCAGCTTTACCACCCCGATGCCGGGACAGGGAGGTGAAAAACTGTTTTTT. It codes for CASSFTTPMPGQGGEKLFF.

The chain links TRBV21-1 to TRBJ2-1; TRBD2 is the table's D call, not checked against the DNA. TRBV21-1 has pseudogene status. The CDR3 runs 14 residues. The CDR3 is CASSKDCRRDEQFF. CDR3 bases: TGTGCCAGCAGCAAAGACTGCAGACGGGATGAGCAGTTCTTC.